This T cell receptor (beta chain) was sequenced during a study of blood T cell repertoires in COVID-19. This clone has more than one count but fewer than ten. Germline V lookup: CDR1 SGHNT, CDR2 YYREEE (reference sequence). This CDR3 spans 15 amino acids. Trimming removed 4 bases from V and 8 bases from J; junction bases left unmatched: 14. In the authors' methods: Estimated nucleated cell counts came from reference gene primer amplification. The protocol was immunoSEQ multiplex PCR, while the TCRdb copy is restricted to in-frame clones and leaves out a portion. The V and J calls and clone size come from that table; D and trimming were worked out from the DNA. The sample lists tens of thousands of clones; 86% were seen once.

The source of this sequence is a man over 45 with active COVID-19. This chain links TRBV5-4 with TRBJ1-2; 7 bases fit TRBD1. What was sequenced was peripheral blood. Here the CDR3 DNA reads TGTGCCAGCAGCACACCGCACCCAGGGGGGTCGGGCTACACCTTC. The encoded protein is CASSTPHPGGSGYTF.